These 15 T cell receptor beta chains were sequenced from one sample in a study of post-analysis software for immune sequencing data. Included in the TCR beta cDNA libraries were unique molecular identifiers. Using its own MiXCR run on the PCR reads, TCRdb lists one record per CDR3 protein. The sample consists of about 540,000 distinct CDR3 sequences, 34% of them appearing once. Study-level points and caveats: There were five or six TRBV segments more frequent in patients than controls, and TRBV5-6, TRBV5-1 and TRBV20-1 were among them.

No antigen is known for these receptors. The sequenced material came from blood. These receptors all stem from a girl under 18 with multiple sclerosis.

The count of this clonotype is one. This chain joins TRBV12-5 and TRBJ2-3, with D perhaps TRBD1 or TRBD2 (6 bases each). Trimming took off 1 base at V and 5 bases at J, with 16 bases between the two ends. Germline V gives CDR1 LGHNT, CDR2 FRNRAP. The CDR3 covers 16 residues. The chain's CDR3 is CASGLGTGGGEDTQYF. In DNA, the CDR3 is TGTGCTAGTGGTTTGGGGACCGGGGGCGGGGAAGATACGCAGTATTTT.

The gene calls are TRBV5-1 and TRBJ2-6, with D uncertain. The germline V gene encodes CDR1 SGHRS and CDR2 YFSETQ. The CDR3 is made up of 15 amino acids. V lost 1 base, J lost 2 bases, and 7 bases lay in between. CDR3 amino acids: CASSLSRAGANVLTF. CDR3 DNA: TGCGCCAGCAGCTTGAGCCGGGCTGGGGCCAACGTCCTGACTTTC.

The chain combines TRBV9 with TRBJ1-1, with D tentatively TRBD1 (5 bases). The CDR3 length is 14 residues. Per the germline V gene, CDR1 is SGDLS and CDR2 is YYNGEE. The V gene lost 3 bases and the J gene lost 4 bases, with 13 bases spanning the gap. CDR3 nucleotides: TGTGCCAGCAGCGAGGCCCCCGGGGGCACTGAAGCTTTCTTT. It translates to CASSEAPGGTEAFF.

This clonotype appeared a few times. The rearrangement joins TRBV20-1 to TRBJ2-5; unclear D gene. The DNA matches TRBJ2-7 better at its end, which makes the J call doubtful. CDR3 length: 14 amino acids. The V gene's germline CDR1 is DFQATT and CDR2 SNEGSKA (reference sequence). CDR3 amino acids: CSASPTQTYYEQYF. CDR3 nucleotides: TGCAGTGCTAGTCCAACTCAGACTTACTACGAGCAGTACTTC.

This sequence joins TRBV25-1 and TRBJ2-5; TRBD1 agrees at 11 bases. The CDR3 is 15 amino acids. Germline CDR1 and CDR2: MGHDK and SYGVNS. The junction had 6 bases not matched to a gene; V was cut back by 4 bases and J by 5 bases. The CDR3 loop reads CASSVLDRGQETQYF. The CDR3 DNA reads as TGTGCCAGCAGTGTCCTGGACAGGGGGCAGGAGACCCAGTACTTC.

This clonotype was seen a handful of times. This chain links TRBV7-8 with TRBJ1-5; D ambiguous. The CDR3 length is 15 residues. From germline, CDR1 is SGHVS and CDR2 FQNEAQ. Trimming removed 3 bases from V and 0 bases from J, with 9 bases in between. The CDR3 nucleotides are TGTGCCAGCAGCTTGGAACAAATTAGCAATCAGCCCCAGCATTTT. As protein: CASSLEQISNQPQHF. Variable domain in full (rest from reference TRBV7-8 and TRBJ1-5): GAGVSQSPRYKVAKRGQDVALRCDPISGHVSLFWYQQALGQGPEFLTYFQNEAQLDKSGLPSDRFFAERPEGSVSTLKIQRTQQEDSAVYLCASSLEQISNQPQHFGDGTRLSIL.

The CDR3 nucleotides are TGTGCCAGCAGCCCGTTCCAGGGATCAGATACGCAGTATTTT. The encoded protein is CASSPFQGSDTQYF. The chain has TRBV6-2 or TRBV6-3 and TRBJ2-3; the D gene is possibly TRBD1 (5 bases). There are 14 residues in the CDR3. The germline V gene has CDR1 MNHEY and CDR2 SVGEGT. V was cut by 6 bases and J by 4 bases, with 14 bases left in between.

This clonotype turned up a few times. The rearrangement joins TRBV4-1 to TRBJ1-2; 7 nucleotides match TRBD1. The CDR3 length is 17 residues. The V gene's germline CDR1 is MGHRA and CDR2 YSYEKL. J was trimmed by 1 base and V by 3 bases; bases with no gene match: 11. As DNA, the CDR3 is TGCGCCAGCAGCCAGCCGGGACAGTCCGAGTATAACTATGGCTACACCTTC. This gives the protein CASSQPGQSEYNYGYTF.

CDR3: CSARSLHHNTGELFF. CDR3 DNA sequence: TGCAGTGCTAGAAGCCTGCACCATAACACCGGGGAGCTGTTTTTT. This chain connects TRBV20-1 to TRBJ2-2; D uncertain. This CDR3 has 15 amino acids. Between the trimmed V and J ends, which lost 2 bases and 2 bases, there was a span of 12 bases. The V gene's germline CDR1 is DFQATT and CDR2 SNEGSKA (reference sequence).

CDR3 sequence reads: CASSLYLGHTYEQYF. The CDR3 DNA reads TGTGCCAGCAGTTTGTACCTCGGACACACCTACGAGCAGTACTTC. The chain has TRBV27 and TRBJ2-7; TRBD1 might be the D (5 bases). V lost 3 bases and J 2 bases, leaving 14 bases between the germline ends. This CDR3 is built from 15 residues. Germline CDR1 reads MNHEY; CDR2 reads SMNVEV (reference sequence).

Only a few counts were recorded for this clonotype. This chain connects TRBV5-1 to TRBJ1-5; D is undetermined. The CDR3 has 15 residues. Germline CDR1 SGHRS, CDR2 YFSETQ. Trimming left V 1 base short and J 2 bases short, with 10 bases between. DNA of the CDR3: TGCGCCAGCAGCTTGAACGGGTGGGGCAATCAGCCCCAGCATTTT. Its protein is CASSLNGWGNQPQHF. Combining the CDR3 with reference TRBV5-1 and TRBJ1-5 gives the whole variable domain KAGVTQTPRYLIKTRGQQVTLSCSPISGHRSVSWYQQTPGQGLQFLFEYFSETQRNKGNFPGRFSGRQFSNSRSEMNVSTLELGDSALYLCASSLNGWGNQPQHFGDGTRLSIL.

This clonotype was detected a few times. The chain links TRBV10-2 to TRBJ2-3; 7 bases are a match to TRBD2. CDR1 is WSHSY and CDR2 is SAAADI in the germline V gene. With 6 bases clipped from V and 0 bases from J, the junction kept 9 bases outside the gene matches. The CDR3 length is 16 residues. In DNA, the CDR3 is TGCGCCAGCAGCGCACTAGCGAGGATTAGCACAGATACGCAGTATTTT. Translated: CASSALARISTDTQYF.

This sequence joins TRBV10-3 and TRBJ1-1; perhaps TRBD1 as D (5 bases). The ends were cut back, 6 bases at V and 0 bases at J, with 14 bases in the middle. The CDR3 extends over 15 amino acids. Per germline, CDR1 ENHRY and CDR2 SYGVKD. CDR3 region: CAISDPGQMNTEAFF. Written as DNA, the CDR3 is TGTGCCATCAGCGACCCTGGACAAATGAACACTGAAGCTTTCTTT.

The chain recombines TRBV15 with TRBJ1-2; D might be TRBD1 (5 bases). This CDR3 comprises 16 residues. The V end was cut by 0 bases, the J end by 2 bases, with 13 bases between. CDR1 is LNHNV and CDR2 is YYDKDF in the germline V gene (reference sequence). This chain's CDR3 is CATSRDVAGGNYGYTF. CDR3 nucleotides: TGTGCCACCAGCAGAGATGTTGCGGGGGGAAACTATGGCTACACCTTC.

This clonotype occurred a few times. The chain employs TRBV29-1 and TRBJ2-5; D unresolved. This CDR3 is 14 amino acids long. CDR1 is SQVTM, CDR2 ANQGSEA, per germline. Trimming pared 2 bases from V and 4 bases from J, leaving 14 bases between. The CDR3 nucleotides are TGCAGCGTTGAATTGGTAGGAGATGTAGAGACCCAGTACTTC. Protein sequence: CSVELVGDVETQYF.